These T cell receptor beta chains were read from a single sample in a study of blood T cell repertoires in COVID-19. Method: immunoSEQ multiplex PCR; TCRdb's copy keeps in-frame clones and lacks some. Counted here are a few hundred thousand clones, roughly 90% occurring once; the ten biggest clones make up around 0.96%. Sequenced sample: peripheral blood. These receptors were taken from a woman aged 40 to 50 with COVID-19, enrolled during active disease. Each CDR3 is given with its conserved first and last residue. The D gene is left open where the match is weak. The size of a clone is reported for some rows only, either as once, few or many, or as a class for expanded clones.

TRBD2	NA	TRBV6-2/TRBV6-3	TRBJ2-7	CASSYPTMTSGSSYEQYF	TGTGCCAGCAGTTATCCCACTATGACTAGCGGGAGCTCCTACGAGCAGTACTTC
NA	NA	TRBV5-1	TRBJ2-5	CASSSLDGQSETQYF	TGCGCCAGCAGCTCCCTAGATGGACAGTCTGAGACCCAGTACTTC
NA	NA	TRBV7-9	TRBJ1-4	CASSLAEAGSREKLFF	TGTGCCAGCAGCTTAGCGGAAGCAGGGTCTAGGGAAAAACTGTTTTTT
NA	NA	TRBV6-2/TRBV6-3	TRBJ2-7	CASSYDKLPPPYEQYF	TGTGCCAGCAGTTACGATAAGCTACCTCCTCCCTACGAGCAGTACTTC
NA	NA	TRBV11-1	TRBJ2-7	CASGRGYHEQYF	TGTGCCAGCGGCCGGGGTTACCACGAGCAGTACTTC
TRBD1	NA	TRBV6-5	TRBJ1-4	CASETGDATNEKLFF	TGTGCCAGCGAAACAGGGGATGCAACTAATGAAAAACTGTTTTTT
TRBD1	once	TRBV27	TRBJ1-5	CASSPWTGGKISQPQHF	TGTGCCAGCAGTCCCTGGACAGGGGGAAAGATAAGTCAGCCCCAGCATTTT
TRBD1	once	TRBV7-9	TRBJ1-2	CASSEPGTGGVYGYTF	TGTGCCAGCAGCGAACCCGGGACAGGGGGCGTCTATGGCTACACCTTC
NA	NA	TRBV5-1	TRBJ1-1	CASSLAGLDREAFF	TGCGCCAGCAGCTTGGCCGGCTTAGACAGGGAAGCTTTCTTT
TRBD2	NA	TRBV9	TRBJ2-3	CASSVGLAGGSDTQYF	TGTGCCAGCAGCGTAGGGCTAGCGGGAGGTTCAGATACGCAGTATTTT
TRBD1	NA	TRBV27	TRBJ1-5	CASSFTGAGSNQPQHF	TGTGCCAGCAGTTTTACAGGGGCTGGAAGCAATCAGCCCCAGCATTTT